A selection of T cell receptor beta chains follows, all from one sample in a study of cytomegalovirus exposure and HLA in healthy donors. This table comes from immunoSEQ multiplex PCR, and its TCRdb copy is limited to in-frame clones, with some not included. Of more than 85,000 clones detected, 80% to 95% appear once; the ten largest clones hold around 1.1%. Sequencing was done on a sample of PBMCs. The receptor source for this set is a woman aged 25-40 years in good health and CMV-seropositive. Both conserved end residues are part of each CDR3. A D gene is named only where the DNA matches it firmly. The size entry is marked missing in some rows and otherwise reads once, few, many or a size class.

TRBJ2-7	TRBV28	.	TRBD1	TGTGCCAGCAGCCCAGACAGGGAATTGAGCTCCTACGAGCAGTACTTC	CASSPDRELSSYEQYF
TRBJ1-3	TRBV7-2	.	TRBD1	TGTGCCAGCAGCGGGCACGGGACAGCGATTGGAAACACCATATATTTT	CASSGHGTAIGNTIYF
TRBJ2-1	TRBV10-2	.	TRBD1	TGCGCCAGCATAGACAGGGGGATTTCCTACAATGAGCAGTTCTTC	CASIDRGISYNEQFF
TRBJ2-5	TRBV9	.	.	TGTGCCAGCAGCGTTACAGGGAAAGAGACCCAGTACTTC	CASSVTGKETQYF
TRBJ2-1	TRBV6-1	.	.	TGTGCCAGCAGTGAAGCGGTCCATAGATATGAGCAGTTCTTC	CASSEAVHRYEQFF
TRBJ1-3	TRBV7-2	.	TRBD1	TGTGCCAGCAGTTATCAGACAGGGAAGCCGGGAAACACCATATATTTT	CASSYQTGKPGNTIYF
TRBJ2-7	TRBV19	few	TRBD2	TGTGCCAGTAGTTCCGGACTAGCGGGAGGTCGGGACGAGCAGTACTTC	CASSSGLAGGRDEQYF
TRBJ2-5	TRBV7-6	.	TRBD1	TGTGCCAGCAGCTTAGGGACAGGGGGGGAGACCCAGTACTTC	CASSLGTGGETQYF
TRBJ2-2	TRBV6-4	.	.	TGTGCCAGCAAGGGGACTGCAAACACCGGGGAGCTGTTTTTT	CASKGTANTGELFF
TRBJ1-5	TRBV29-1	.	.	TGCAGCGTACGGGATGCCGAAAATCAGCCCCAGCATTTT	CSVRDAENQPQHF
TRBJ1-5	TRBV7-8	.	.	TGTGCCAGCAGCTTAGGGACGGGAAGCAATCAGCCCCAGCATTTT	CASSLGTGSNQPQHF
TRBJ1-4	TRBV14	once	.	TGTGCCAGCAGCCAAGCCGGAGGACGGGTTAATGAAAAACTGTTTTTT	CASSQAGGRVNEKLFF
TRBJ2-7	TRBV19	once	TRBD1	TGTGCCAGTAGTAGCGGACAGGGGTACGAGCAGTACTTC	CASSSGQGYEQYF
TRBJ1-2	TRBV6-6	.	TRBD1	TGTGCCAGCAGACCTCTACCCGGGACAGGGGATGGCTACACCTTC	CASRPLPGTGDGYTF
TRBJ2-1	TRBV21-1	.	.	TGTGCCAGCAGCTCGAACAGGGGATGGGAGCAGTTCTTC	CASSSNRGWEQFF
TRBJ2-1	TRBV28	.	TRBD2	TGTGCCAGCAGTTGCCCACCCGGGACTAGCGGGAGGGGATACAATGAGCAGTTCTTC	CASSCPPGTSGRGYNEQFF
TRBJ2-1	TRBV9	once	.	TGTGCCAGCAGCGTAGATCTAGCGAGTTACAATGAGCAGTTCTTC	CASSVDLASYNEQFF
TRBJ1-3	TRBV27	.	TRBD1	TGTGCCAGCAGTTTAAGAGGACAGGGGTTATCTGGAAACACCATATATTTT	CASSLRGQGLSGNTIYF
TRBJ1-2	TRBV28	.	.	TGTGCCAGCAGTTTCACAGGGTTTTACTATGGCTACACCTTC	CASSFTGFYYGYTF
TRBJ2-7	TRBV6-1	.	TRBD2	TGTGCCAGCAGGACTAGCGGGAGAACCTACGAGCAGTACTTC	CASRTSGRTYEQYF
TRBJ1-2	TRBV28	.	.	TGTGCCAGCAGGGGGCCCTATGGCTACACCTTC	CASRGPYGYTF
TRBJ2-2	TRBV7-6	once	.	TGTGCCAGCAGCCCCTCCCACGGGTTGGGGGAGCTGTTTTTT	CASSPSHGLGELFF
TRBJ2-3	TRBV7-6	.	.	TGTGCCAGCAGCACAAGCCCAGGGGATAACACAGATACGCAGTATTTT	CASSTSPGDNTDTQYF
TRBJ1-5	TRBV5-8	once	.	TGTGCCAGCAGCCGACAGGTGATGCAGCCCCAGCATTTT	CASSRQVMQPQHF
TRBJ2-1	TRBV7-2	.	TRBD2	TGTGCCAGCAGCCCCCGGACTAGCGGGAGTGGTTACAATGAGCAGTTCTTC	CASSPRTSGSGYNEQFF
TRBJ2-7	TRBV6-1	.	TRBD1	TGTGCCAGCAGTTCGTGGACAGGGGATTCCGCCGAGCAGTACTTC	CASSSWTGDSAEQYF
TRBJ2-5	TRBV27	once	.	TGTGCCAGCAGTTTCCAGGCGCAAGAGACCCAGTACTTC	CASSFQAQETQYF
TRBJ2-2	TRBV5-4	.	.	TGTGCCAGCAGCTTAGCCGGGAGACATTGGGGACCCAACACCGGGGAGCTGTTTTTT	CASSLAGRHWGPNTGELFF
TRBJ1-2	TRBV9	.	TRBD1	TGTGCCAGCAGCGTAGGGGGACAGACGGGCTATGGCTACACCTTC	CASSVGGQTGYGYTF
TRBJ2-1	TRBV28	.	TRBD1	TGTGCCAGCAGTTTATTCCCTGGATTGAGGGGGCGATCCTACAATGAGCAGTTCTTC	CASSLFPGLRGRSYNEQFF
TRBJ1-5	TRBV6-5	.	.	TGTGCCAGCAGTTATAGCGGGACTCAGCCCCAGCATTTT	CASSYSGTQPQHF
TRBJ2-7	TRBV7-2	.	TRBD1	TGTGCCAGCAGCATAGGGGACAGGCGAACCTACGAGCAGTACTTC	CASSIGDRRTYEQYF
TRBJ1-1	TRBV19	.	TRBD1	TGTGCCGTACGGGACAGGGGTAGGGCTGAAGCTTTCTTT	CAVRDRGRAEAFF
TRBJ2-3	TRBV10-3	.	TRBD1	TGTGCCATCAGGTTTGGACAGGGGTCCCCAGATACGCAGTATTTT	CAIRFGQGSPDTQYF
TRBJ2-7	TRBV27	.	TRBD2	TGTGCCAGCAGACACTTACAGTACGGGACTAGCGGGAGAGGGGCCTACGAGCAGTACTTC	CASRHLQYGTSGRGAYEQYF
TRBJ1-5	TRBV18	.	.	TGTGCCAGCTCACACCTAGAACACAATCAGCCCCAGCATTTT	CASSHLEHNQPQHF
TRBJ1-2	TRBV9	.	.	TGTGCCAGCAGCGTAGCCCCCACAAACACTAACTATGGCTACACCTTC	CASSVAPTNTNYGYTF
TRBJ2-7	TRBV7-2	.	TRBD1	TGTGCCAGCAGCTTAGCGAGAAAGACAGGGGGCAACGAGCAGTACTTC	CASSLARKTGGNEQYF
TRBJ1-1	TRBV27	.	.	TGTGCCAGCAGTCCCCACAGGGTTAAAAACACTGAAGCTTTCTTT	CASSPHRVKNTEAFF
TRBJ2-7	TRBV5-1	.	.	TGCGCCAGCAGGATGACAGATTCAGCCTCCTACGAGCAGTACTTC	CASRMTDSASYEQYF
TRBJ2-7	TRBV5-6	few	TRBD1	TGTGCCAGCAGCCCCGGGACAGGGGTAACCTACGAGCAGTACTTC	CASSPGTGVTYEQYF
TRBJ1-2	TRBV14	.	.	TGTGCCAGCAGCCGCGACAGAAGCTATGGCTACACCTTC	CASSRDRSYGYTF
TRBJ2-1	TRBV6-5	.	.	TGTGCCAGCACCGACAGGTCCTCCTACAATGAGCAGTTCTTC	CASTDRSSYNEQFF
TRBJ1-3	TRBV6-5	.	TRBD1	TGTGCCAGCAGTTACTCTGCTGGGACAGGAAGAAACACCATATATTTT	CASSYSAGTGRNTIYF
TRBJ2-1	TRBV5-1	.	TRBD2	TGCGCCAGCAGCTGGGGACTAGCGGACGACAATGAGCAGTTCTTC	CASSWGLADDNEQFF
TRBJ1-5	TRBV19	.	TRBD1	TGTGCCAGTAGTGTTTACAGGGGGCTGGGGCAGCCCCAGCATTTT	CASSVYRGLGQPQHF
TRBJ2-2	TRBV6-5	.	.	TGTGCCAGCAGAATCGGGACTCCCTTGGGGGAGCTGTTTTTT	CASRIGTPLGELFF
TRBJ2-1	TRBV9	.	.	TGTGCCAGCAGCGCGACTGGGAGCTCCTACAATGAGCAGTTCTTC	CASSATGSSYNEQFF
TRBJ1-1	TRBV7-2	once	TRBD1	TGTGCCAGCAGCCTCGACAGGGGGAGAACTGAAGCTTTCTTT	CASSLDRGRTEAFF
TRBJ2-5	TRBV7-2	.	.	TGTGCCAGCAGCTTGTCTGGAGCACAAGAGACCCAGTACTTC	CASSLSGAQETQYF
TRBJ1-2	TRBV21-1	.	.	TGTGCCAGCAGCAAGAGACAGACCTATGGCTACACCTTC	CASSKRQTYGYTF
TRBJ2-2	TRBV27	.	.	TGTGCCAGCAGTCCCCACTCGAACAGGCCCACCGGGGAGCTGTTTTTT	CASSPHSNRPTGELFF
TRBJ2-7	TRBV6-6	.	.	TGTGCCAGCAGTTACTCGGGGGGGCTCGGCTACGAGCAGTACTTC	CASSYSGGLGYEQYF
TRBJ2-5	TRBV19	.	TRBD1	TGTGCCAGTAGTCCCGGACAGGGTCGAGAGACCCAGTACTTC	CASSPGQGRETQYF